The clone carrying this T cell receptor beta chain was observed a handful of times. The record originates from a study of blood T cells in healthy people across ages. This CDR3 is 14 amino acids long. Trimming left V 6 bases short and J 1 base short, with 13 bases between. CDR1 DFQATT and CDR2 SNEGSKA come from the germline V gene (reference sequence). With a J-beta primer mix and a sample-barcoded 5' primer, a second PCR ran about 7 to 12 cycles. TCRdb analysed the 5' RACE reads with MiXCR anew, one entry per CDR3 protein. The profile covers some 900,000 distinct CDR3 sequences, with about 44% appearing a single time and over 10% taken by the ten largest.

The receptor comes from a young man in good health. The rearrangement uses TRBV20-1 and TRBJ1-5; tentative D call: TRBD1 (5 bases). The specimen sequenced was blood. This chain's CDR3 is CSATDRDSNQPQHF. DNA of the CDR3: TGCAGTGCCACGGATCGGGACAGCAATCAGCCCCAGCATTTT.